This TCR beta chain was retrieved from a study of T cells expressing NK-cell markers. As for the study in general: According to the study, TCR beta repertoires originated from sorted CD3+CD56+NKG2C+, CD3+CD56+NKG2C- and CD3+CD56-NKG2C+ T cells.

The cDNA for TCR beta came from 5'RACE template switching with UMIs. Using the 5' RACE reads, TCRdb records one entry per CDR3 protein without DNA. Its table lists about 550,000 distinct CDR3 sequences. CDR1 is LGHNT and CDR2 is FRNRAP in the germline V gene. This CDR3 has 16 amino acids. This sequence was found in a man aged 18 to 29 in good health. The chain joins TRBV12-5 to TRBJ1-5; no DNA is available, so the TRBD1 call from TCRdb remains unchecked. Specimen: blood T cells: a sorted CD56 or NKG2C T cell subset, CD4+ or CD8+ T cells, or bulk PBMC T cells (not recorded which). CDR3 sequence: CASGPPPGHLDQPQHF.